This TCR beta chain was sequenced during a study of CD8 T cells in Susac syndrome (dated by TCRdb to about 2019). Some background on the complete study: The study used repertoire sequencing to test whether antigen drove CD8+ T cell activation and differentiation in Susac syndrome. The clonality of the CD8+ T cell repertoire was compared across some eleven healthy donors, roughly 14 Susac syndrome patients and under 18 multiple sclerosis patients.

RNA was extracted using the RNeasy kit, and roughly 0.5 to 1 microgram was reverse transcribed with random hexamers. The immunoSEQ multiplex PCR assay, which covers 54 Vbeta and 13 Jbeta segments, was used to amplify TCR beta CDR3 regions. Bias from PCR amplification was corrected by using a synthetic template baseline for primer optimization and for computational correction. The authors processed their data as follows. Reads were annotated to V, D and J genes per IMGT and analyzed with immunoSEQ Analyzer, keeping only productive sequences. Clonality was computed as one minus Shannon entropy normalized by log2 of the number of productive unique sequences. For each patient and control, public and private clones were evaluated among the 100 most prevalent clones. A clone was defined as Susac-specific if it was absent from the healthy and MS cohorts, from over a thousand published viral clones and from other ImmuneACCESS disease sequences. The public reads were quality trimmed at Q25 with fastp and then assembled into clones with MiXCR by TCRdb, keeping productive beta chains. One record per CDR3 amino acid sequence lists the most common genes and DNA. The V and J calls were not made by the authors but by TCRdb's processing. The sample table lists about 300,000 distinct CDR3 sequences, almost 85% of them with a count of one. The ten biggest clones cover roughly 0.22% of the sample.

Peripheral blood CD8+ and CD4+ T cells from healthy donors, Susac syndrome patients and multiple sclerosis patients were profiled using high-throughput TCR beta sequencing. The multiple sclerosis controls were treatment-naive patients who had stable or active relapsing-remitting disease and met the revised McDonald criteria. CD8+ TEMRA cells were enriched by FACS, while bulk CD8+ and CD4+ T cells were purified by magnetic negative isolation. Blood was drawn into EDTA tubes, processed within 24 hours, and PBMCs were isolated by density gradient centrifugation. PBMCs intended for TCR sequencing were cryopreserved in liquid nitrogen and were subsequently thawed in a 37 degrees C water bath. Purity of sorted or isolated CD4+, CD8+ and CD8+ TEMRA cells was at least 90%. Based on the germline V gene (reference sequence), the CDR1 and CDR2 sequences are GTSNPN and SVGIG. Deletion took 0 bases off V and 2 bases off J, with a span of 4 bases between the germline ends. Measured from the cysteine to the phenylalanine, the CDR3 is 12 residues long. Just the 36-base CDR3 DNA is kept, in frame starting at base 1.

General findings and caveats noted by the study authors: The study acknowledged that relatively few individuals were included in the TCR sequencing and HLA analysis.

A note on this clonotype: Its antigen remains unidentified. No quality values exist for individual bases; no much larger clone is one base distant.

The V and J genes are TRBV30 and TRBJ1-1; no D segment can be confidently identified. Input material: CD8+ T cells from PBMCs. This TCR was sampled from a human donor with multiple sclerosis. The CDR3 protein is CAWSVLNTEAFF. Here is the DNA: TGTGCCTGGAGTGTACTCAACACTGAAGCTTTCTTT.